Presented here are 19 T cell receptor beta chains from one specimen sequenced in a study of blood T cell repertoires in COVID-19. Clones were read by immunoSEQ multiplex PCR, and TCRdb kept only the in-frame ones, dropping some. The sample lists 120,000 to 150,000 clones; 86% were seen once. The sequencing sample was made of peripheral blood. The receptors were sampled from a woman in her fifties or sixties with acute or convalescent COVID-19.

The J gene is TRBJ2-5, the V gene TRBV11-2, with 8 bases that match TRBD2. Germline V gene lookup returns CDR1 SGHAT and CDR2 FQNNGV. The CDR3 runs 13 residues. With 5 bases clipped from V and 1 base from J, the junction kept 0 bases outside the gene matches. CDR3 nucleotides: TGTGCCAGCAGCAGCGGGGGCCAAGAGACCCAGTACTTC. It encodes CASSSGGQETQYF.

The V gene is TRBV5-1, the J gene TRBJ1-1, with D possibly being TRBD1 (6 bases). V dropped 4 bases and J dropped 5 bases, with 18 bases sitting between them. This CDR3 contains 15 residues. Germline CDR1 is SGHRS and CDR2 is YFSETQ. The CDR3 DNA sequence: TGCGCCAGCAGCACCCAGACAGGACTGAGGACTGAAGCTTTCTTT. Protein sequence: CASSTQTGLRTEAFF.

This chain connects TRBV28 to TRBJ1-3; TRBD1 agrees at 10 bases. The V gene's germline CDR1 is MDHEN and CDR2 SYDVKM. J was trimmed by 0 bases and V by 5 bases; bases with no gene match: 4. This CDR3 region has 16 residues. CDR3 nucleotide sequence: TGTGCCAGCAGTCCGGACAGGGGGAGCTCTGGAAACACCATATATTTT. This codes for CASSPDRGSSGNTIYF. Based on the CDR3 plus reference TRBV28 and TRBJ1-3, the full variable domain is DVKVTQSSRYLVKRTGEKVFLECVQDMDHENMFWYRQDPGLGLRLIYFSYDVKMKEKGDIPEGYSVSREKKERFSLILESASTNQTSMYLCASSPDRGSSGNTIYFGEGSWLTVV.

This chain joins TRBV7-3 and TRBJ2-1; tentative D call: TRBD2 (6 bases). The CDR3 is 13 amino acids. CDR1 is SGHTA, CDR2 FQGTGA, per germline. V shed 4 bases and J shed 6 bases, with 10 bases lying between them. The CDR3 nucleotides are TGTGCCAGCAGCTCGACTAGTTTCAATGAGCAGTTCTTC. This translates into CASSSTSFNEQFF. The variable domain in full, completed from reference TRBV7-3 and TRBJ2-1, reads GAGVSQTPSNKVTEKGKYVELRCDPISGHTALYWYRQSLGQGPEFLIYFQGTGAADDSGLPNDRFFAVRPEGSVSTLKIQRTERGDSAVYLCASSSTSFNEQFFGPGTRLTVL.

The chain is built from TRBV10-1 and TRBJ2-1, with TRBD2 matching 7 bases. The CDR3 has 15 amino acids. J was trimmed by 9 bases and V by 6 bases; bases with no gene match: 14. Germline assignment: CDR1 WNHNN and CDR2 SYGVQD (reference sequence). The CDR3 coding sequence is TGCGCCAGCAGCGAGGCCGGGGGGATGCACGGTGAGCAGTTCTTC. Translating it yields CASSEAGGMHGEQFF.

The gene calls are TRBV7-8 and TRBJ1-1; 7 positions agree with TRBD1. The CDR3 loop spans 15 amino acids. In germline, CDR1 is SGHVS, CDR2 FQNEAQ. V dropped 2 bases and J dropped 0; count of bases not matched to a gene: 3. CDR3 sequence: CASSLRDRMNTEAFF. CDR3 DNA: TGTGCCAGCAGCTTACGGGACAGAATGAACACTGAAGCTTTCTTT.

The chain links TRBV5-1 to TRBJ1-2; tentatively, D is TRBD1 (6 bases). Trimming took off 1 base at V and 1 base at J, with 14 bases between the two ends. This CDR3 spans 16 amino acids. Germline CDR1 is SGHRS and CDR2 is YFSETQ. This CDR3 reads CASSLLMRGLNYGYTF. Here the CDR3 DNA reads TGCGCCAGCAGCTTGCTAATGCGGGGGCTTAACTATGGCTACACCTTC.

The rearrangement joins TRBV5-6 to TRBJ1-1; 10 bases map to TRBD1. The CDR3 is 14 amino acids. In germline, CDR1 is SGHDT, CDR2 YYEEEE. The V and J ends lost 5 bases and 4 bases, in that order; junction bases with no gene match: 5. The CDR3 loop is CASRTGGGITEAFF. DNA for the CDR3: TGTGCCAGCAGGACAGGGGGCGGGATCACTGAAGCTTTCTTT.

V is TRBV28 and J is TRBJ1-1, with TRBD1 identical over 8 bases. The V and J ends lost 5 bases and 5 bases, in that order; junction bases with no gene match: 7. The CDR3 contains 14 residues. CDR1 and CDR2 from the germline V gene are MDHEN and SYDVKM. The DNA for the CDR3 is TGTGCCAGCAGTGGGACAGGACGGGGAACTGAAGCTTTCTTT. It is translated as CASSGTGRGTEAFF.

This clone was detected only once. The chain links TRBV5-6 to TRBJ2-3, with D maybe TRBD2 (6 bases). The V end was cut by 4 bases, the J end by 0 bases, with 15 bases between. The CDR3 sequence is 16 residues long. The germline V gene has CDR1 SGHDT and CDR2 YYEEEE. This CDR3 reads CASSPGLFTSTDTQYF. The CDR3 DNA sequence: TGTGCCAGCAGCCCGGGACTTTTTACCAGCACAGATACGCAGTATTTT.

This clone appeared once. The CDR3 protein is CATKRPSGMGETQYF. CDR3 nucleotides: TGTGCCACAAAGAGACCTAGCGGGATGGGAGAGACCCAGTACTTC. V usage is TRBV19 and J usage is TRBJ2-5; 9 bases are shared with TRBD2. The V and J ends lost 10 bases and 4 bases, in that order; junction bases with no gene match: 13. The CDR3 has 15 amino acids. The germline CDR1 and CDR2 sequences are LNHDA and SQIVND (reference sequence).

This chain connects TRBV11-3 to TRBJ2-4; D is uncertain. V was cut by 2 bases and J by 7 bases, with 3 bases left in between. The germline V gene has CDR1 SGHNT and CDR2 YENEEA. The CDR3 length is 11 residues. CDR3 bases: TGTGCCAGCAGCTTAAGCAACATTCAGTACTTC. Translating gives CASSLSNIQYF.

V and J are TRBV6-1 and TRBJ1-5; 9 positions agree with TRBD1. The CDR3 has 16 residues. In germline, CDR1 is MNHNS, CDR2 SASEGT. The V and J ends lost 1 base and 4 bases, in that order; junction bases with no gene match: 5. The DNA for the CDR3 is TGTGCCAGCAGTGAAGAGTCCGGGACAGGGAATCAGCCCCAGCATTTT. Amino acid sequence: CASSEESGTGNQPQHF.

J is TRBJ2-7 and V is TRBV6-2 or TRBV6-3, with 8 bases aligning to TRBD2. The junction had 0 bases not matched to a gene; V was cut back by 2 bases and J by 3 bases. The CDR3 extends over 13 amino acids. CDR1 is MNHEY and CDR2 is SVGEGT in the germline V gene. The CDR3 is CASSYGTSYEQYF. In DNA form, the CDR3 reads TGTGCCAGCAGTTACGGGACTAGCTACGAGCAGTACTTC.

This clone has a single count. The chain carries TRBV27 and TRBJ2-7; 7 positions agree with TRBD1. This CDR3 has 14 amino acids. V was clipped by 0 bases and J by 4 bases; unmatched bases: 3. Germline-derived CDR1 and CDR2 are MNHEY and SMNVEV (reference sequence). CDR3 region: CASSLSRTGYEQYF. The CDR3 DNA is TGTGCCAGCAGTTTATCCCGGACAGGATACGAGCAGTACTTC.

The V call is TRBV28, the J call TRBJ1-2; 10 nucleotides line up with TRBD1. The CDR3 contains 15 residues. Germline V lookup: CDR1 MDHEN, CDR2 SYDVKM. V lost 5 bases, J lost 2 bases, and 5 bases stayed unmatched. The CDR3: CASSTPGQGNYGYTF. CDR3 coding DNA: TGTGCCAGCAGTACGCCGGGACAGGGGAACTATGGCTACACCTTC.

This chain links TRBV7-8 with TRBJ2-7, with D possibly matching TRBD1 (5 bases). The germline gives CDR1 SGHVS, CDR2 FQNEAQ. V was shortened by 1 base and J by 3 bases, with 13 bases between the two germline ends. The CDR3 consists of 15 residues. The chain's CDR3 is CASSLGSAGIYEQYF. The DNA for the CDR3 is TGTGCCAGCAGCTTAGGATCGGCAGGGATCTACGAGCAGTACTTC.

J is TRBJ2-6 and V is TRBV11-3, with 7 bases aligning to TRBD1. The junction had 11 bases not matched to a gene; V was cut back by 6 bases and J by 0 bases. Germline values: CDR1 SGHNT, CDR2 YENEEA. This CDR3 is built from 18 residues. CDR3 in DNA: TGTGCCAGCAGTCCCATGGACAGGTGGAGCTCTGGGGCCAACGTCCTGACTTTC. Translated, it gives CASSPMDRWSSGANVLTF.

Here the CDR3 reads CASSSAVTTRADTQYF. For the CDR3, the DNA is TGTGCCAGCAGCTCCGCAGTGACTACTAGGGCAGATACGCAGTATTTT. The chain has TRBV5-4 and TRBJ2-3; D is possibly TRBD2 (5 bases). V shed 3 bases and J shed 4 bases, with 18 bases lying between them. The CDR3 has 16 residues. Germline assignment: CDR1 SGHNT and CDR2 YYREEE (reference sequence).